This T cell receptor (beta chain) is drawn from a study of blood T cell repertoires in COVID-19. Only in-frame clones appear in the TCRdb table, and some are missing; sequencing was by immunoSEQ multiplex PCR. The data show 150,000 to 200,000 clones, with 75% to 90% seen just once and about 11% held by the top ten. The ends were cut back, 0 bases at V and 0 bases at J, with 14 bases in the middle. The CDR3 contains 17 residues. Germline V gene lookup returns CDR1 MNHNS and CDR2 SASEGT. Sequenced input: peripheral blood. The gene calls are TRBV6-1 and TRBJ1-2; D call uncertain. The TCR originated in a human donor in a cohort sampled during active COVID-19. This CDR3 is CASSEAGLGIPNYGYTF. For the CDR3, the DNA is TGTGCCAGCAGTGAAGCTGGGCTTGGTATCCCTAACTATGGCTACACCTTC.